This T cell receptor (beta chain) stems from a study of Graves' ophthalmopathy and Graves' hyperthyroidism. Study background: Peripheral blood was obtained at first diagnosis, ahead of any treatment.

Patients were diagnosed from clinical symptoms, serum thyroxine, TRAb, thyroid ultrasound and orbital computed tomography. RNA transcripts provided the template for amplifying TCR beta CDR3 regions. RT-PCR in the first round used HTBI primers; a second-round multiplex PCR followed. In TCRdb, the multiplex PCR reads were re-called with MiXCR into one record per CDR3 protein. The sample has roughly 350,000 distinct CDR3 sequences; about 18% are singletons. The CDR3 length is 15 residues. Germline values: CDR1 KGHSH, CDR2 LQKENI. On this clonotype: A single base separates this from a much larger clone, so it may be a read error.

The rearrangement uses TRBV18 and TRBJ2-6, with D perhaps assigned TRBD1 or TRBD2 (6 bases each). The specimen was peripheral blood. This receptor was obtained from an adult woman with stable Graves' hyperthyroidism. CDR3 DNA: TGTGCCAGCTCACAACTAAATACGGGGGCCAACGTCCTGGCTTTC. It yields the protein CASSQLNTGANVLAF.